Listed here are 29 T cell receptor beta chains from one sample, sequenced in a study of blood T cell repertoires in COVID-19. Generated by immunoSEQ multiplex PCR, the TCRdb table keeps only in-frame clones and is missing some. The table has a few hundred thousand clones, around 88% seen once. Sequenced: peripheral blood. The receptors come from a woman aged 25 to 39 who had recovered from COVID-19.

V gene TRBV12-3 or TRBV12-4 combines with J gene TRBJ1-1; D is unclear. CDR3 length equals 12 residues. Trimming took off 1 base at V and 6 bases at J, with 6 bases between the two ends. This CDR3 reads CASSLGLPEAFF. The CDR3 DNA reads TGTGCCAGCAGTTTAGGACTGCCTGAAGCTTTCTTT.

This rearrangement joins TRBV11-3 to TRBJ1-1, with D possibly being TRBD1 (5 bases). The CDR3 is made up of 13 amino acids. Trimming took off 5 bases at V and 9 bases at J, with 16 bases between the two ends. Germline loops: CDR1 SGHNT, CDR2 YENEEA. Written as DNA, the CDR3 is TGTGCCAGCAGCGCGAGACAGCAAACCCAAGCTTTCTTT. This gives the protein CASSARQQTQAFF.

V usage is TRBV18 and J usage is TRBJ2-5; D is ambiguous. The germline V and J ends were trimmed by 0 bases and 1 base, with 9 bases remaining between them. The CDR3 has 15 residues. Per germline, CDR1 KGHSH and CDR2 LQKENI. The CDR3 DNA reads TGTGCCAGCTCACCACCTAACCTACCCCAAGAGACCCAGTACTTC. Translated: CASSPPNLPQETQYF.

This clone was observed a few times. V and J are TRBV19 and TRBJ1-1, with a possible D match to TRBD1 (6 bases). Trimming pared 6 bases from V and 5 bases from J, leaving 13 bases between. CDR1 and CDR2 from the germline V gene are LNHDA and SQIVND (reference sequence). This CDR3 comprises 13 residues. The CDR3 here is CASRTGVSTEAFF. For the CDR3, the DNA is TGTGCCAGTAGGACAGGAGTTTCAACTGAAGCTTTCTTT.

As to this clone: Other DNA sequences in the same sample also yield this CDR3. The chain combines TRBV11-2 with TRBJ2-7, with a tentative D call TRBD2 (6 bases). Germline CDR1 reads SGHAT; CDR2 reads FQNNGV. V dropped 1 base and J dropped 0 bases, with 10 bases sitting between them. The CDR3 totals 15 residues. The chain's CDR3 is CASSLVRGSSYEQYF. CDR3 coding DNA: TGTGCCAGCAGCTTAGTTCGGGGGAGCTCCTACGAGCAGTACTTC.

This chain links TRBV5-5 with TRBJ2-7; the match to TRBD1 covers 8 bases. V dropped 2 bases and J dropped 2; count of bases not matched to a gene: 3. Per the germline V gene, CDR1 is SGHKS and CDR2 is YYEKEE (reference sequence). This CDR3 region has 14 residues. Here the CDR3 DNA reads TGTGCCAGCAGCTTCCCGGGACAGGCCTACGAGCAGTACTTC. It yields the protein CASSFPGQAYEQYF.

The chain uses TRBV5-1 and TRBJ2-1, with TRBD2 matching over 8 bases. J lost 4 bases, V lost 7 bases, and 10 bases had no gene match. Germline V lookup: CDR1 SGHRS, CDR2 YFSETQ. This CDR3 spans 15 amino acids. CDR3 sequence reads: CASRWGGGQYNEQFF. In DNA form, the CDR3 reads TGCGCCAGCCGATGGGGCGGGGGGCAATACAATGAGCAGTTCTTC.

V is TRBV18 and J is TRBJ2-7, with D perhaps TRBD1 (5 bases). Per germline, CDR1 KGHSH and CDR2 LQKENI. V shed 5 bases and J shed 0 bases, with 14 bases lying between them. The CDR3 runs 15 residues. In DNA, the CDR3 is TGTGCCAGCTCAATAGCAGGGCGAAGCTCCTACGAGCAGTACTTC. It specifies CASSIAGRSSYEQYF.

The genes are TRBV7-9 and TRBJ1-4; a weak D match, TRBD1 (6 bases). Trimming removed 5 bases from V and 4 bases from J, with 14 bases in between. Per the germline V gene, CDR1 is SEHNR and CDR2 is FQNEAQ (reference sequence). CDR3 length equals 15 residues. CDR3 coding DNA: TGTGCCAGCAGCCCGGAGGGGGGGAGTAATGAAAAACTGTTTTTT. Amino acid sequence: CASSPEGGSNEKLFF.

The chain links TRBV12-3 or TRBV12-4 to TRBJ1-6; no definite D call. CDR3 length: 13 residues. With 3 bases removed from V and 10 bases from J, the gap between germline ends came to 10 bases. Here the CDR3 reads CASSFMGRSPLHF. CDR3 coding DNA: TGTGCCAGCAGTTTTATGGGGAGATCACCCCTCCACTTT.

The chain combines TRBV6-5 with TRBJ2-7; a possible D gene is TRBD1 (5 bases). The CDR3 totals 16 residues. Germline CDR1 reads MNHEY; CDR2 reads SVGAGI. The ends were cut back, 1 base at V and 5 bases at J, with 18 bases in the middle. The CDR3 nucleotides read TGTGCCAGCAGTTACTTGGTGGCAGGGCCGTCTAACGAGCAGTACTTC. Residues: CASSYLVAGPSNEQYF.

The rearrangement links TRBV6-5 to TRBJ1-1; D unresolved. The germline gives CDR1 MNHEY, CDR2 SVGAGI. The ends were cut back, 10 bases at V and 1 base at J, with 10 bases in the middle. The CDR3 has 12 residues. The CDR3 coding sequence is TGTGCCACCCGACTGACGAACACTGAAGCTTTCTTT. This translates into CATRLTNTEAFF.

The chain recombines TRBV5-5 with TRBJ2-5; 7 positions agree with TRBD1. The ends lost 4 bases at V and 3 bases at J; junction bases unmatched: 9. Germline V gives CDR1 SGHKS, CDR2 YYEKEE (reference sequence). This CDR3 has 15 amino acids. The CDR3 DNA reads as TGTGCCAGCAGCATGACAGGGAGCAGGGAAGAGACCCAGTACTTC. Amino acid sequence: CASSMTGSREETQYF.

The rearrangement uses TRBV10-3 and TRBJ2-5; 7 bases align to TRBD1. V gave up 7 bases and J gave up 1 base; unmatched junction bases: 6. This CDR3 contains 14 residues. Germline CDR1 is ENHRY and CDR2 is SYGVKD. CDR3 DNA sequence: TGTGCCATCAAATCAGGGACAGCCCAAGAGACCCAGTACTTC. As protein: CAIKSGTAQETQYF.

This chain joins TRBV5-4 and TRBJ2-3, with TRBD2 matching 10 bases. The V segment lost 3 bases and the J segment 2 bases; nucleotides outside the gene matches: 6. Germline CDR1 reads SGHNT; CDR2 reads YYREEE (reference sequence). The CDR3 is 16 residues long. Here the CDR3 reads CASSSVAGGITDTQYF. The CDR3 DNA sequence: TGTGCCAGCAGCTCCGTAGCGGGAGGTATCACAGATACGCAGTATTTT.

In this sample, this clone turned up once. The rearrangement uses TRBV4-2 and TRBJ2-7; 13 bases agree with TRBD2. J gave up 0 bases and V 0 bases, and 5 bases lay outside the gene matches. CDR1 is LGHNA and CDR2 is YNFKEQ in the germline V gene. The CDR3 extends over 18 amino acids. Written as DNA, the CDR3 is TGTGCCAGCAGCCAAGACACTAGCGGGGGGGATTTCTCCTACGAGCAGTACTTC. Its protein product is CASSQDTSGGDFSYEQYF.

The V gene is TRBV3-1 (or the pseudogene TRBV3-2), the J gene TRBJ2-1; 13 bases match TRBD2. V was pared by 2 bases and J by 7 bases, with 8 bases of the junction left unmatched. Germline CDR1 reads LGHDT; CDR2 reads YNNKEL (reference sequence). The CDR3 length is 17 residues. The CDR3 DNA sequence: TGTGCCAGCAGCCAAATCACCCCGACTAGCGGGGGGAATGAGCAGTTCTTC. Protein product: CASSQITPTSGGNEQFF.

This clone was observed a few times. This chain uses TRBV27 with TRBJ1-1; 7 nucleotides agree with TRBD1. CDR3 length: 14 residues. CDR1 is MNHEY and CDR2 is SMNVEV in the germline V gene (reference sequence). With V trimmed by 3 bases and J by 4 bases, 5 bases remained unmatched. CDR3 protein: CASSFQTGSTEAFF. CDR3 nucleotides: TGTGCCAGCAGTTTTCAGACAGGGAGCACTGAAGCTTTCTTT.

This chain joins TRBV9 and TRBJ2-7, with D maybe TRBD2 (6 bases). This CDR3 is built from 15 residues. Trimming removed 2 bases from V and 5 bases from J, with 17 bases in between. Germline assignment: CDR1 SGDLS and CDR2 YYNGEE. The CDR3, as DNA: TGTGCCAGCAGCGTCGATGCGGGGAGCAACGACGAGCAGTACTTC. Protein: CASSVDAGSNDEQYF. The full variable domain, with the rest looked up from reference TRBV9 and TRBJ2-7, is DSGVTQTPKHLITATGQRVTLRCSPRSGDLSVYWYQQSLDQGLQFLIQYYNGEERAKGNILERFSAQQFPDLHSELNLSSLELGDSALYFCASSVDAGSNDEQYFGPGTRLTVT.

The chain uses TRBV5-1 and TRBJ1-6, with TRBD1 matching over 8 bases. The trim removed 4 bases at V and 11 bases at J, leaving 11 bases unmatched. The germline gives CDR1 SGHRS, CDR2 YFSETQ. CDR3 length equals 15 residues. The CDR3 DNA reads TGCGCCAGCAGCGCCGGACAGGGTCTGATGGCACCCCTCCACTTT. Translating gives CASSAGQGLMAPLHF.

The J gene is TRBJ2-7, the V gene TRBV6-2 or TRBV6-3, with 8 bases lining up with TRBD1. With 6 bases clipped from V and 3 bases from J, the junction kept 4 bases outside the gene matches. This CDR3 comprises 13 residues. The germline CDR1 and CDR2 sequences are MNHEY and SVGEGT. CDR3 coding DNA: TGTGCCAGCAGCCTAGACAGGGGCTACGAGCAGTACTTC. As protein: CASSLDRGYEQYF.

In its sample, this clone was seen a few times. The V call is TRBV2, the J call TRBJ2-7, with D unclear. Between the trimmed V and J ends, which lost 6 bases and 2 bases, there was a span of 8 bases. Germline assignment: CDR1 SNHLY and CDR2 FYNNEI. The CDR3 has 12 amino acids. The CDR3 spells CASRTDTYEQYF. The CDR3, as DNA: TGTGCCAGCAGGACCGACACCTACGAGCAGTACTTC. The full variable domain, its missing parts supplied by reference TRBV2 and TRBJ2-7, is EPEVTQTPSHQVTQMGQEVILRCVPISNHLYFYWYRQILGQKVEFLVSFYNNEISEKSEIFDDQFSVERPDGSNFTLKIRSTKLEDSAMYFCASRTDTYEQYFGPGTRLTVT.

Remarks on this clone: Other DNA sequences in this sample translate to the same CDR3. The chain couples TRBV11-2 to TRBJ2-7; D is unclear. The CDR3 spans 12 residues. Germline CDR1 SGHAT, CDR2 FQNNGV. Trimming pared 5 bases from V and 3 bases from J, leaving 8 bases between. Here the CDR3 DNA reads TGTGCCAGCAGCCCACCCGGCTACGAGCAGTACTTC. It encodes CASSPPGYEQYF.

The rearrangement links TRBV14 to TRBJ1-6; TRBD1 might be the D (5 bases). The CDR3 runs to 13 residues. Germline V gene data show CDR1 as SGHDN and CDR2 as FVKESK. Trimming shortened V by 4 bases and J by 8 bases, and 9 bases separated the two germline ends. CDR3 DNA: TGTGCCAGCAGCCTTTCCAGGGATTCACCCCTCCACTTT. This gives the protein CASSLSRDSPLHF.

The rearrangement links TRBV6-5 to TRBJ1-5, with 7 bases aligning to TRBD1. The CDR3 spans 14 residues. The germline V gene has CDR1 MNHEY and CDR2 SVGAGI. Trimming took 6 bases from V and 5 from J; bases not matched to a gene: 7. The DNA of the CDR3 is TGTGCCAGCAGCCGGGGGACAGAGGATCAGCCCCAGCATTTT. It yields the protein CASSRGTEDQPQHF.

The V gene is TRBV27, the J gene TRBJ2-7; 12 bases match TRBD2. CDR1 is MNHEY, CDR2 SMNVEV, per germline (reference sequence). The trim removed 0 bases at V and 6 bases at J, leaving 6 bases unmatched. The CDR3 is 16 amino acids. CDR3 in amino acids: CASSLSASGRAGEQYF. CDR3 DNA sequence: TGTGCCAGCAGTTTATCTGCTAGCGGGAGGGCGGGCGAGCAGTACTTC.

The chain employs TRBV27 and TRBJ2-7; D is possibly TRBD1 (6 bases). CDR1 is MNHEY, CDR2 SMNVEV, per germline (reference sequence). The CDR3 loop spans 14 amino acids. Trimming cost V 10 bases and J 1 base, with 17 bases left between them. The CDR3 loop is CATSLFTGSYEQYF. The CDR3, as DNA: TGTGCCACCTCCCTTTTCACAGGGTCCTACGAGCAGTACTTC.

The table lists this clone with a count of one. The chain has TRBV27 and TRBJ2-7, with TRBD1 matching over 9 bases. CDR1 and CDR2 from the germline V gene are MNHEY and SMNVEV (reference sequence). This CDR3 is built from 14 residues. Trimming cost V 3 bases and J 5 bases; bases outside gene matches: 5. CDR3 residues: CASSLGQGGNEQYF. Here the CDR3 DNA reads TGTGCCAGCAGTTTGGGACAGGGAGGGAACGAGCAGTACTTC.

This rearrangement joins TRBV14 to TRBJ1-4; a weak D match, TRBD1 (5 bases). Germline CDR1 reads SGHDN; CDR2 reads FVKESK. The V end was cut by 1 base, the J end by 8 bases, with 14 bases between. The CDR3 length is 15 residues. This CDR3 is CASSQVRGRGEKLFF. CDR3 DNA sequence: TGTGCCAGCAGCCAAGTCCGGGGCCGGGGGGAAAAACTGTTTTTT.